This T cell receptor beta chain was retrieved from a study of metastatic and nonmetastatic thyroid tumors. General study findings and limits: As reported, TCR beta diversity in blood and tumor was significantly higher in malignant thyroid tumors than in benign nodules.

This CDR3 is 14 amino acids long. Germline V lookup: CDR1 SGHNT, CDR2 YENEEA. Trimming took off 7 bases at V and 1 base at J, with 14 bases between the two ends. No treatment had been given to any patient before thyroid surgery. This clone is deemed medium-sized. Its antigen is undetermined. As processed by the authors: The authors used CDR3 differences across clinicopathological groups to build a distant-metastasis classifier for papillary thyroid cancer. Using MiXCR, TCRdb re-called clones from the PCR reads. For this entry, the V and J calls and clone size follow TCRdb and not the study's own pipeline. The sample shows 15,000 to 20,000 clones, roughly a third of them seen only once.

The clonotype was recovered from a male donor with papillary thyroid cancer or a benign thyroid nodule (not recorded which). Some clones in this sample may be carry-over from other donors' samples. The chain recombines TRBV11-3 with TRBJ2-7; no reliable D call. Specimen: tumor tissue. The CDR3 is CASTQVLGSYEQYF. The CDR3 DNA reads TGTGCCAGCACCCAGGTCCTTGGGTCCTACGAGCAGTACTTC.